This TCR beta chain was sequenced during a study of CD8+ T cells in alopecia areata. From germline, CDR1 is SQVTM and CDR2 ANQGSEA. This CDR3 comprises 14 residues. Trimming removed 2 bases from V and 7 bases from J; junction bases left unmatched: 6. TCR sequencing used cDNA made by reverse transcription of extracted RNA. The assay was immunoSEQ multiplex PCR, and TCRdb's table has in-frame clones only and misses some. The sample has about 160,000 clones, roughly two thirds seen once; the top ten hold approximately 0.91%. Specified treatment: oral pan-JAK inhibitor, 5-10 mg twice daily. This material consisted of CD4+ T cells sorted from blood, taken at week 4, from a patient treated with tofacitinib. This sequence was found in a human donor with alopecia areata. The genes are TRBV29-1 and TRBJ2-1; 9 bases line up with TRBD2. CDR3 protein: CSVERGLALNEQFF. The CDR3 bases are TGCAGCGTTGAACGGGGACTAGCCTTGAATGAGCAGTTCTTC.